This T cell receptor (beta chain) was retrieved from a study of cytomegalovirus exposure and HLA in healthy donors. V was pared by 5 bases and J by 8 bases, with 5 bases of the junction left unmatched. The CDR3 consists of 14 residues. In germline, CDR1 is MNHEY, CDR2 SMNVEV (reference sequence). General observations from the study: As confirmed in vitro, three CMV-associated chains were specific for CMV antigens.

Generated by immunoSEQ multiplex PCR, the TCRdb table keeps only in-frame clones and is missing some. The table lists around 160,000 clones, more than 70% of them singletons, with 10% to 13% in the top ten. As to this clone: Its specificity is not known.

The sample consisted of PBMCs. V gene TRBV27 combines with J gene TRBJ2-4; TRBD1 matches 11 bases. This receptor was identified in a man aged 30-40 years in good health and CMV-seropositive. CDR3 amino acids: CASSGPGQGDIQYF. The CDR3 bases are TGTGCCAGCAGTGGACCGGGACAGGGGGACATTCAGTACTTC.